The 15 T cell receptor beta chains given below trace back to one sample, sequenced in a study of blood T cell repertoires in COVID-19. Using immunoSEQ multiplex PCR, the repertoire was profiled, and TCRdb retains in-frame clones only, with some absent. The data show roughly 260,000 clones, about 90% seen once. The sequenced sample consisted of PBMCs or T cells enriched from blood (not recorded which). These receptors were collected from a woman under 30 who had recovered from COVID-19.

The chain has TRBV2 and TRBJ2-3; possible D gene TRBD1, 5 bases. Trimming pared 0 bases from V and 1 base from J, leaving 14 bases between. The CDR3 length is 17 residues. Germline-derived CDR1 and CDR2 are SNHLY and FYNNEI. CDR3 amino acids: CASSEALQEQGTDTQYF. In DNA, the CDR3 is TGTGCCAGCAGTGAAGCGCTTCAGGAACAGGGCACAGATACGCAGTATTTT.

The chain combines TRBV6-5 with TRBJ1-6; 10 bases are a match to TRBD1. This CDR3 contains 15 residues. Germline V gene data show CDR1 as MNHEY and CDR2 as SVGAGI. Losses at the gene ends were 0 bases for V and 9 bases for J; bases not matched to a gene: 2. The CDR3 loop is CASSYSTGGFSPLHF. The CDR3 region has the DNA TGTGCCAGCAGTTACTCGACAGGGGGCTTTTCACCCCTCCACTTT.

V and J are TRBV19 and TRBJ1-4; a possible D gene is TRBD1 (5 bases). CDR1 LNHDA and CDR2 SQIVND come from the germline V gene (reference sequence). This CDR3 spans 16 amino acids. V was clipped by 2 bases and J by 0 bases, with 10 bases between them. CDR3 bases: TGTGCCAGTAGTATACCGGGGGGTGCAACTAATGAAAAACTGTTTTTT. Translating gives CASSIPGGATNEKLFF.

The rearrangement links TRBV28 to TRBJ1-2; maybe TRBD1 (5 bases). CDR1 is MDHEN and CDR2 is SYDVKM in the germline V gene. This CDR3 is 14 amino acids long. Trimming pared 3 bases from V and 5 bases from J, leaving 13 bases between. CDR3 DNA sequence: TGTGCCAGCAGTTTGGGCTGGGGGGGGTATGGCTACACCTTC. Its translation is CASSLGWGGYGYTF.

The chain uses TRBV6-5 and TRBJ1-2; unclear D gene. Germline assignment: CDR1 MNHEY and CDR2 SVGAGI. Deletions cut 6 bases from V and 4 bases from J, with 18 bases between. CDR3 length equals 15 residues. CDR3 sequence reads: CASSFSLSGSYGYTF. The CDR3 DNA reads TGTGCCAGCAGCTTCTCCCTCTCCGGGAGCTATGGCTACACCTTC.

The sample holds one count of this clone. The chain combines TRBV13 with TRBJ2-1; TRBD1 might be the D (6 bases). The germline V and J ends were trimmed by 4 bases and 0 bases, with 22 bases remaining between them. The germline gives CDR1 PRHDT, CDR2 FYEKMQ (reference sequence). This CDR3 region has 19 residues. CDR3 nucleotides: TGTGCCAGCAGCTCCATACTACCAGGGGCGAGCCGCTCCTACAATGAGCAGTTCTTC. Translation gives CASSSILPGASRSYNEQFF.

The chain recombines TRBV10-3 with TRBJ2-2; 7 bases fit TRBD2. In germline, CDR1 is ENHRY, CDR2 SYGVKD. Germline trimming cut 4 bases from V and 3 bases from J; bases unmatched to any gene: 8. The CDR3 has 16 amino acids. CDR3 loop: CAISGLVAGDTGELFF. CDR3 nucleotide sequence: TGTGCCATCAGTGGGCTGGTGGCGGGGGACACCGGGGAGCTGTTTTTT.

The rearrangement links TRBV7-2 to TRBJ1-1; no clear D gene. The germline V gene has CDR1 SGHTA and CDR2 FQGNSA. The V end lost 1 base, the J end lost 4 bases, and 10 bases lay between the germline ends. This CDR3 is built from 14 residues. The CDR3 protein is CASSLERVSTEAFF. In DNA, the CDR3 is TGTGCCAGCAGCTTAGAACGGGTGAGCACTGAAGCTTTCTTT.

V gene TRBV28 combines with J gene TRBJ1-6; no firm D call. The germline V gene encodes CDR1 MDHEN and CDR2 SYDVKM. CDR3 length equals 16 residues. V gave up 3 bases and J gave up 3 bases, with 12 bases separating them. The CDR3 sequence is CASSLVRGHYNSPLHF. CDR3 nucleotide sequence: TGTGCCAGCAGTTTGGTGCGAGGCCACTATAATTCACCCCTCCACTTT.

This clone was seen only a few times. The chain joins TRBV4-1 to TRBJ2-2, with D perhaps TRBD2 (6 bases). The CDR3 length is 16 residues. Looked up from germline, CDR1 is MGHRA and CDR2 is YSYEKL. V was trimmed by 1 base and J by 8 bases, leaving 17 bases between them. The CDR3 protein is CASSQGLGSGVGELFF. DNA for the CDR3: TGCGCCAGCAGCCAAGGTCTGGGTAGCGGTGTTGGGGAGCTGTTTTTT.

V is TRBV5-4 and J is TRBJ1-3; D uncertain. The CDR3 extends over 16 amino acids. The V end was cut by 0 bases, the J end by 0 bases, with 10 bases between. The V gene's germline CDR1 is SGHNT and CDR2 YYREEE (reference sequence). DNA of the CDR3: TGTGCCAGCAGCTTGGACAGTTCTACCTCTGGAAACACCATATATTTT. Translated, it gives CASSLDSSTSGNTIYF.

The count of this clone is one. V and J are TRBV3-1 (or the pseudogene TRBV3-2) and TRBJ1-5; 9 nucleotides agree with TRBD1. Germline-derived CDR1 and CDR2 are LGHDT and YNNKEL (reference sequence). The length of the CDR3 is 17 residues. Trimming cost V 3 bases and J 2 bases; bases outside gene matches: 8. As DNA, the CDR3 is TGTGCCAGCAGCCAGGCCATAGGACAGGGGCGCAATCAGCCCCAGCATTTT. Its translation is CASSQAIGQGRNQPQHF.

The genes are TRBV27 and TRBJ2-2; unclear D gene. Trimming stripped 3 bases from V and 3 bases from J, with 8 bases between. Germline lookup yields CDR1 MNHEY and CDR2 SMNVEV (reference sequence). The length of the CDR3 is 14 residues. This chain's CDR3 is CASSLFMYTGELFF. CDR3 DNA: TGTGCCAGCAGTTTGTTCATGTACACCGGGGAGCTGTTTTTT.

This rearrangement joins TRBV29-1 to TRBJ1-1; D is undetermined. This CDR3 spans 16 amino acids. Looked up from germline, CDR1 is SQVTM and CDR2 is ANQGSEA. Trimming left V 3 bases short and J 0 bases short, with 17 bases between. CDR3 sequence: CSVEASRYYMNTEAFF. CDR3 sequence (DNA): TGCAGCGTTGAGGCCAGCCGCTACTATATGAACACTGAAGCTTTCTTT. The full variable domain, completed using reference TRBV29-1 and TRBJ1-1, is SAVISQKPSRDICQRGTSLTIQCQVDSQVTMMFWYRQQPGQSLTLIATANQGSEATYESGFVIDKFPISRPNLTFSTLTVSNMSPEDSSIYLCSVEASRYYMNTEAFFGQGTRLTVV.

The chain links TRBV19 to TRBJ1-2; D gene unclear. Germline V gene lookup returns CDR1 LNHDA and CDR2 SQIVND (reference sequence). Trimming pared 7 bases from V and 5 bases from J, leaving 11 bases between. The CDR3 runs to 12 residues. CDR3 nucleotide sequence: TGTGCCAGTAATAATTCCCCTTATGGCTACACCTTC. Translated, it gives CASNNSPYGYTF.